The 9 T cell receptor beta chains reported below all come from one sample, sequenced in a study of blood T cell repertoires in COVID-19. The protocol was immunoSEQ multiplex PCR, while the TCRdb copy is restricted to in-frame clones and leaves out a portion. The sample has tens of thousands of clones; around 86% are singletons. Sequenced: peripheral blood. These receptors were taken from a woman in her 70s with acute or convalescent COVID-19.

V is TRBV3-1 (or the pseudogene TRBV3-2) and J is TRBJ1-2; tentative D call: TRBD1 (5 bases). CDR1 is LGHDT, CDR2 YNNKEL, per germline (reference sequence). Trimming stripped 2 bases from V and 2 bases from J, with 12 bases between. This CDR3 comprises 15 residues. This CDR3 is CASSQRGGRNYGYTF. The CDR3 region has the DNA TGTGCCAGCAGCCAACGGGGGGGGAGAAACTATGGCTACACCTTC.

Details on this clone: Relative to the germline gene, one junction end is altered; a read error may explain this. The CDR3: CASSLGVSDSSSYNEQFF. CDR3 sequence (DNA): TGTGCTAGCAGCTTAGGTGTCTCGGACTCGAGCTCCTACAATGAGCAGTTCTTC. V gene TRBV7-7 combines with J gene TRBJ2-1; TRBD2 is a possible D gene (5 bases). Per germline, CDR1 SSHAT and CDR2 FNYEAQ (reference sequence). The CDR3 sequence is 18 residues long.

The sample holds one count of this clone. This chain joins TRBV6-5 and TRBJ1-2; 9 positions match TRBD1. The CDR3 spans 15 residues. With 6 bases clipped from V and 1 base from J, the junction kept 6 bases outside the gene matches. The germline V gene encodes CDR1 MNHEY and CDR2 SVGAGI. DNA for the CDR3: TGTGCCAGCAGACCTCCGGGACAGGGTAACTATGGCTACACCTTC. This codes for CASRPPGQGNYGYTF.

This chain connects TRBV5-8 to TRBJ1-5; a possible D gene is TRBD1 (5 bases). The V and J ends lost 2 bases and 1 base respectively, with 10 bases between them. Germline V gives CDR1 SGHTS, CDR2 YDEGEE. This CDR3 is built from 15 residues. CDR3 nucleotides: TGTGCCAGCAGCTTTCCAGGGATAAGCAATCAGCCCCAGCATTTT. Encoded protein: CASSFPGISNQPQHF.

V gene TRBV7-2 combines with J gene TRBJ2-4; 12 nucleotides match TRBD2. The CDR3 totals 18 residues. With 2 bases clipped from V and 8 bases from J, the junction kept 13 bases outside the gene matches. Germline CDR1 and CDR2: SGHTA and FQGNSA. CDR3 sequence reads: CASSLLRGLAGGRYIQYF. Here the CDR3 DNA reads TGTGCCAGCAGCTTACTCCGCGGGCTAGCGGGAGGGCGCTACATTCAGTACTTC.

The gene calls are TRBV5-5 and TRBJ1-5; no reliable D call. V lost 3 bases, J lost 7 bases, and 17 bases lay in between. The germline gives CDR1 SGHKS, CDR2 YYEKEE (reference sequence). This CDR3 is built from 15 residues. The CDR3, as DNA: TGTGCCAGCAGCTCGACTCCTTTGGAGCAACAGCCCCAGCATTTT. Translating it yields CASSSTPLEQQPQHF.

The genes are TRBV6-5 and TRBJ1-6; weak D call: TRBD1 (5 bases). Germline CDR1 is MNHEY and CDR2 is SVGAGI. The length of the CDR3 is 13 residues. V shed 6 bases and J shed 5 bases, with 8 bases lying between them. The CDR3 coding sequence is TGTGCCAGCAGACAGGTTAATAATTCACCCCTCCACTTT. It yields the protein CASRQVNNSPLHF.

The J gene is TRBJ2-1, the V gene TRBV5-4; possible D gene TRBD2, 7 bases. This CDR3 comprises 16 residues. Trimming pared 5 bases from V and 4 bases from J, leaving 19 bases between. The germline V gene has CDR1 SGHNT and CDR2 YYREEE (reference sequence). Written as DNA, the CDR3 is TGTGCCAGCAGTTCGGTTGGGAGGGGACAATACAATGAGCAGTTCTTC. It translates to CASSSVGRGQYNEQFF.

The V gene is TRBV28, the J gene TRBJ1-5; D uncertain. The CDR3 runs to 15 residues. CDR1 and CDR2 from the germline V gene are MDHEN and SYDVKM. Trimming took off 3 bases at V and 0 bases at J, with 9 bases between the two ends. This CDR3 is CASSLSGGSNQPQHF. The CDR3 DNA is TGTGCCAGCAGTTTGTCCGGTGGTAGCAATCAGCCCCAGCATTTT.